This T cell receptor (beta chain) was sequenced during a study of CD8 T cells in ankylosing spondylitis. Broader study findings: Significantly higher representation of disease-linked clones was reported for matched ankylosing spondylitis synovial fluid. Within peripheral blood, clones linked to disease were CD8+ and relatively rare. There was a TCR beta motif, made of several highly homologous variants, that appeared characteristic of ankylosing spondylitis blood. In synovial fluid and blood from reactive arthritis, some motif variants were previously reported.

It was by quantitative 5'-RACE with molecular barcodes that TCR beta libraries were made. Using its own MiXCR run on the 5' RACE reads, TCRdb lists one record per CDR3 protein. Among about 440,000 distinct CDR3 sequences listed, roughly 15% were seen once. As to this clonotype: Its target is unknown.

The CDR3 has 15 amino acids. Germline V lookup: CDR1 SGHTA, CDR2 FQGNSA. The trim removed 5 bases at V and 3 bases at J, leaving 8 bases unmatched. The source is a male donor with ankylosing spondylitis. The sample consisted of blood, either unsorted or a sorted T cell fraction (not recorded which). V is TRBV7-2 and J is TRBJ2-7; the match to TRBD1 covers 9 bases. In DNA form, the CDR3 reads TGTGCCAGCAGCATACAGGGGGCCGGGGGCTACGAGCAGTACTTC. Translating it yields CASSIQGAGGYEQYF.